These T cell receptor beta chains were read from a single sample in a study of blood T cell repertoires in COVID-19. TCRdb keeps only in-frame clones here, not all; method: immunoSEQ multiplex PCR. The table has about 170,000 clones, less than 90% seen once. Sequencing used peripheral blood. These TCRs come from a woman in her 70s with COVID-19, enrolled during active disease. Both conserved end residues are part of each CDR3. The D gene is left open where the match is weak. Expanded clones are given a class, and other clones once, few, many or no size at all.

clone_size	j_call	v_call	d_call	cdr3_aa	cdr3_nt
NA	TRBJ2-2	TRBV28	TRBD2	CASSPPPGSGGYTGELFF	TGTGCCAGCAGTCCCCCGCCGGGTAGCGGGGGATACACCGGGGAGCTGTTTTTT
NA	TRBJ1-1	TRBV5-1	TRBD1	CASSANRGGTEAFF	TGCGCCAGCAGCGCGAACAGGGGCGGAACTGAAGCTTTCTTT
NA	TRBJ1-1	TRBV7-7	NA	CASSSREDTEAFF	TGTGCTAGCAGCTCCAGGGAGGACACTGAAGCTTTCTTT
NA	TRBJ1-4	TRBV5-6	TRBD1	CASSLGGQGNEKLFF	TGTGCCAGCAGCTTGGGGGGACAGGGAAATGAAAAACTGTTTTTT
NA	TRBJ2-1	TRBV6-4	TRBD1	CASSVGTGNDEQFF	TGTGCCAGCAGTGTCGGGACAGGGAACGATGAGCAGTTCTTC
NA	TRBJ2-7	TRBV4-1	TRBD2	CASSQDPSGSYQSGEQYF	TGCGCCAGCAGCCAAGATCCTAGCGGGAGTTATCAGTCCGGCGAGCAGTACTTC
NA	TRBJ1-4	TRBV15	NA	CATSRVYRVDEKLFF	TGTGCCACCAGCAGAGTATACAGGGTAGACGAAAAACTGTTTTTT
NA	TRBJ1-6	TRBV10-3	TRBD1	CAISETTGFLSPLHF	TGTGCCATCAGTGAGACGACAGGGTTCCTTTCACCCCTCCACTTT
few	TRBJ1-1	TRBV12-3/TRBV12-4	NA	CASRSGANTEAFF	TGTGCCAGCAGGTCAGGGGCGAACACTGAAGCTTTCTTT
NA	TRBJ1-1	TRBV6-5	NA	CASSHLIRTEAFF	TGTGCCAGCAGTCACCTCATTCGGACTGAAGCTTTCTTT
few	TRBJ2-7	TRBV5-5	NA	CASSLTAQEAYEQYF	TGTGCCAGCAGCTTGACGGCACAGGAAGCCTACGAGCAGTACTTC
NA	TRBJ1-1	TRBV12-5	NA	CASGLGGDPEAFF	TGTGCTAGTGGTCTGGGGGGGGACCCTGAAGCTTTCTTT
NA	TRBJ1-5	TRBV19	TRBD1	CASSIRQGFNNQPQHF	TGTGCCAGTAGTATACGACAGGGCTTTAACAATCAGCCCCAGCATTTT
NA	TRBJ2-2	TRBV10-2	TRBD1	CASRGQGRYTGELFF	TGCGCCAGCAGAGGACAGGGAAGGTACACCGGGGAGCTGTTTTTT
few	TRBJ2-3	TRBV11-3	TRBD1	CASSRRQGDPDTQYF	TGTGCCAGCAGCCGGAGGCAGGGGGACCCAGATACGCAGTATTTT
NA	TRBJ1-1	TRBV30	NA	CAWSSTGNTEAFF	TGTGCCTGGAGTTCCACAGGCAACACTGAAGCTTTCTTT
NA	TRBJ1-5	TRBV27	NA	CASSDSGTTNQPQHF	TGTGCCAGCAGTGACTCCGGGACAACGAATCAGCCCCAGCATTTT
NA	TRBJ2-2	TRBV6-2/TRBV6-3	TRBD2	CASSYGQGGTGELFF	TGTGCCAGCAGTTACGGGCAGGGAGGGACCGGGGAGCTGTTTTTT
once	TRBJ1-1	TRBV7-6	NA	CASSYDRREGGTEAFF	TGTGCCAGCAGCTACGATCGGAGGGAGGGAGGCACTGAAGCTTTCTTT
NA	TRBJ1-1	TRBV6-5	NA	CASSIGNTEAFF	TGTGCCAGCAGTATCGGGAACACTGAAGCTTTCTTT
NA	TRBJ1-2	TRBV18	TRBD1	CASSATDRVGYGYTF	TGTGCCAGCTCAGCGACAGACAGGGTAGGCTATGGCTACACCTTC
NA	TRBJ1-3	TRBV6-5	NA	CASSSPTRNTIYF	TGTGCCAGCAGTTCCCCGACAAGAAACACCATATATTTT
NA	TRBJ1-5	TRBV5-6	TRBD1	CASSRDRWEHQPQHF	TGTGCCAGCAGCCGGGACAGGTGGGAACATCAGCCCCAGCATTTT
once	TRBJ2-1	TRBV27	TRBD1	CASSLGQGGYNEQFF	TGTGCCAGCAGTTTGGGACAGGGCGGCTACAATGAGCAGTTCTTC
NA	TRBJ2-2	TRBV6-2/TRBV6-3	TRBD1	CASSYTDRGRLTGELFF	TGTGCCAGCAGTTACACTGACAGGGGGCGACTCACCGGGGAGCTGTTTTTT
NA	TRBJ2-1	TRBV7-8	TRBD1	CASSLATGGYNEQFF	TGTGCCAGCAGCTTAGCAACAGGGGGGTACAATGAGCAGTTCTTC
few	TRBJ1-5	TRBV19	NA	CASSTPRDYYQPQHF	TGTGCCAGTAGTACCCCCAGGGACTACTATCAGCCCCAGCATTTT
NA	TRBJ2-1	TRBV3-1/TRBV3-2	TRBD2	CASSASGLATLSSYNEQFF	TGTGCCAGCAGCGCTTCGGGACTAGCGACCCTGAGCTCCTACAATGAGCAGTTCTTC
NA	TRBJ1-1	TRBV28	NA	CASSFTGPLGRNTEAFF	TGTGCCAGCAGTTTCACCGGGCCTCTAGGGAGGAACACTGAAGCTTTCTTT